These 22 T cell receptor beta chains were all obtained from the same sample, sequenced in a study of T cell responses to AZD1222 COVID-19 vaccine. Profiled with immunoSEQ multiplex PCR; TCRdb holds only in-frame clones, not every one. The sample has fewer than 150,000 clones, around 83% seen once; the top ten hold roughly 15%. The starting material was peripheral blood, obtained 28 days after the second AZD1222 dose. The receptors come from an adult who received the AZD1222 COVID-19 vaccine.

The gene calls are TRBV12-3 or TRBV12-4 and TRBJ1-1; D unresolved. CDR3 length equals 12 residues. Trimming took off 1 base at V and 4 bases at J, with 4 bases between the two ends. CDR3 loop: CASSLVSTEAFF. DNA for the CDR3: TGTGCCAGCAGTTTAGTGAGCACTGAAGCTTTCTTT.

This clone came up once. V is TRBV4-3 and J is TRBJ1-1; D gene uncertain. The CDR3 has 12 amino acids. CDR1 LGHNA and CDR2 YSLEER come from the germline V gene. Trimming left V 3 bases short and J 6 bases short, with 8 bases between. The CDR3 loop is CASSHGRAEAFF. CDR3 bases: TGCGCCAGCAGCCACGGACGGGCTGAAGCTTTCTTT.

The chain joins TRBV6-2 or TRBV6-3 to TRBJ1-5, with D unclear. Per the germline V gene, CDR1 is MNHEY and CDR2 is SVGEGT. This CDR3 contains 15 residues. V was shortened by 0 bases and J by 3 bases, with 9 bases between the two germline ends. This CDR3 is CASSYSGSSNQPQHF. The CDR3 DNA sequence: TGTGCCAGCAGTTACTCGGGCAGCTCCAATCAGCCCCAGCATTTT.

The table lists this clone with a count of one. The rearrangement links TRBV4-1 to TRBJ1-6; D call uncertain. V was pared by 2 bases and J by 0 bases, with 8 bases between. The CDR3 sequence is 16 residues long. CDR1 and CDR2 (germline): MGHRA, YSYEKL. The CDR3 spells CASSQIESSYNSPLHF. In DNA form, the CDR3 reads TGCGCCAGCAGCCAAATCGAGAGCTCCTATAATTCACCCCTCCACTTT.

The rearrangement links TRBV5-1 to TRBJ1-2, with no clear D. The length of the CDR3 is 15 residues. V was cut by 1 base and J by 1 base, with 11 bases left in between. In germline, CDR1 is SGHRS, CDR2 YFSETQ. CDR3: CASSLMPGNNYGYTF. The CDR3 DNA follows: TGCGCCAGCAGCTTGATGCCGGGAAATAACTATGGCTACACCTTC. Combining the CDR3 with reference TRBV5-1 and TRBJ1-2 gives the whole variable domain KAGVTQTPRYLIKTRGQQVTLSCSPISGHRSVSWYQQTPGQGLQFLFEYFSETQRNKGNFPGRFSGRQFSNSRSEMNVSTLELGDSALYLCASSLMPGNNYGYTFGSGTRLTVV.

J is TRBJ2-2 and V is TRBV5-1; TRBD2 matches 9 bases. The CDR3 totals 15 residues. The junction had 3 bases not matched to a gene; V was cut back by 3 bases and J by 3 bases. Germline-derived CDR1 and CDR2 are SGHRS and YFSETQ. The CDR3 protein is CASSWREGYTGELFF. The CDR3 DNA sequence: TGCGCCAGCAGCTGGCGGGAGGGCTACACCGGGGAGCTGTTTTTT.

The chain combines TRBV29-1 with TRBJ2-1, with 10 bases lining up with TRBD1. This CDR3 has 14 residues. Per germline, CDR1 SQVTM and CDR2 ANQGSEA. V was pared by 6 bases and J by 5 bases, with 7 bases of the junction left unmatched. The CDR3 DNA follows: TGCAGCGTGCGGGACAGGGGATGGGACAATGAGCAGTTCTTC. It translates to CSVRDRGWDNEQFF.

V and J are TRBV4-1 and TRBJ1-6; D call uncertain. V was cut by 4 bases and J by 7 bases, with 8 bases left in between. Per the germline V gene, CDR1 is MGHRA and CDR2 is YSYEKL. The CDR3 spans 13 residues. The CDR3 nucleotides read TGCGCCAGCAGCCGAGCACAGAATTCACCCCTCCACTTT. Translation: CASSRAQNSPLHF.

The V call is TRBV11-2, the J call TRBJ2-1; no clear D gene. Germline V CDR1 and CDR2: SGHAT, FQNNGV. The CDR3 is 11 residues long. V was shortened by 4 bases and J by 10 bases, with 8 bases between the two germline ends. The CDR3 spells CASSSQLEQFF. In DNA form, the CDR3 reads TGTGCCAGCAGCTCACAGCTCGAGCAGTTCTTC.

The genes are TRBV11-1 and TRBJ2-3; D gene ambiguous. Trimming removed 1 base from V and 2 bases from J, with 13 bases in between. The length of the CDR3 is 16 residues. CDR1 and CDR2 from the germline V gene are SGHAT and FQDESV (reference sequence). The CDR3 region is CASSLEVGVDTDTQYF. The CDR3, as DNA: TGTGCCAGCAGCTTAGAGGTTGGCGTCGACACAGATACGCAGTATTTT.

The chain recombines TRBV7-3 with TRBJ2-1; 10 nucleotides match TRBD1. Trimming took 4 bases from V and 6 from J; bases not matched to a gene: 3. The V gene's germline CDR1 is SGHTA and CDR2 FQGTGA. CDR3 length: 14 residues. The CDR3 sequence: CASSSRDRGNEQFF. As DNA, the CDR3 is TGTGCCAGCAGCTCGAGGGACAGGGGCAATGAGCAGTTCTTC. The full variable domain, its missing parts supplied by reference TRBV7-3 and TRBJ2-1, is GAGVSQTPSNKVTEKGKYVELRCDPISGHTALYWYRQSLGQGPEFLIYFQGTGAADDSGLPNDRFFAVRPEGSVSTLKIQRTERGDSAVYLCASSSRDRGNEQFFGPGTRLTVL.

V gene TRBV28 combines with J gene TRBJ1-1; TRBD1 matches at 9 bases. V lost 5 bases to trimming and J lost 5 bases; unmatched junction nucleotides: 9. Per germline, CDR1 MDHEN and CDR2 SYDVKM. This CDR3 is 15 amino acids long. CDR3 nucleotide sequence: TGTGCCAGCAGTCTAGGGGGACAGGGCGGGACTGAAGCTTTCTTT. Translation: CASSLGGQGGTEAFF.

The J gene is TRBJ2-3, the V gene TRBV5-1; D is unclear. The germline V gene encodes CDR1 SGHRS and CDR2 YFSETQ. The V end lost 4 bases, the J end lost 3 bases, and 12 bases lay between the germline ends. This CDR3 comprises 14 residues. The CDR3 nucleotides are TGCGCCAGCAGCCTTATCCCTGGTACAGATACGCAGTATTTT. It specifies CASSLIPGTDTQYF. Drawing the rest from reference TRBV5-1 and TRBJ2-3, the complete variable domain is KAGVTQTPRYLIKTRGQQVTLSCSPISGHRSVSWYQQTPGQGLQFLFEYFSETQRNKGNFPGRFSGRQFSNSRSEMNVSTLELGDSALYLCASSLIPGTDTQYFGPGTRLTVL.

Written as DNA, the CDR3 is TGTGCCAGCAGCCCACTAGCGGGGGGGTACAGAGAGCAGTTCTTC. Its translation: CASSPLAGGYREQFF. This chain connects TRBV11-2 to TRBJ2-1; 13 bases match TRBD2. The CDR3 totals 15 residues. The germline CDR1 and CDR2 sequences are SGHAT and FQNNGV. J gave up 10 bases and V 5 bases, and 8 bases lay outside the gene matches.

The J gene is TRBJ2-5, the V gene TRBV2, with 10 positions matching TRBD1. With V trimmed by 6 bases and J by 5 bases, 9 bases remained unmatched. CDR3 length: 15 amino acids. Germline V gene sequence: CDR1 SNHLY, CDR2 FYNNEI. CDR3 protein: CASSTDRGRWETQYF. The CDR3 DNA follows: TGTGCCAGCAGCACTGACAGGGGGCGCTGGGAGACCCAGTACTTC.

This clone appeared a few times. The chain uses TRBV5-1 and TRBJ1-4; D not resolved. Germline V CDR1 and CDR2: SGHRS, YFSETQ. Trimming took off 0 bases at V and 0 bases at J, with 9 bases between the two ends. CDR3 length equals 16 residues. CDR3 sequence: CASSLGAAATNEKLFF. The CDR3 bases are TGCGCCAGCAGCTTGGGAGCCGCAGCAACTAATGAAAAACTGTTTTTT.

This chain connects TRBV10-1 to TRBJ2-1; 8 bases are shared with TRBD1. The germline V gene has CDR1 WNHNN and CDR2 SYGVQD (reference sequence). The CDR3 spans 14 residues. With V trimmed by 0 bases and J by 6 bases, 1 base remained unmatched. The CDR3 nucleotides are TGCGCCAGCAGTGAGTCCGGACAGGGCAATGAGCAGTTCTTC. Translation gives CASSESGQGNEQFF.

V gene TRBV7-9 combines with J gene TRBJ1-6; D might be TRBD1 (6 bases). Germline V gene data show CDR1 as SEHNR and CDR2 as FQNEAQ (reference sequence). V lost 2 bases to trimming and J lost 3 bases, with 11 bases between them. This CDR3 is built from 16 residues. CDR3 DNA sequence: TGTGCCAGCAGCTTAACAGGACAGATCTATAATTCACCCCTCCACTTT. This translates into CASSLTGQIYNSPLHF.

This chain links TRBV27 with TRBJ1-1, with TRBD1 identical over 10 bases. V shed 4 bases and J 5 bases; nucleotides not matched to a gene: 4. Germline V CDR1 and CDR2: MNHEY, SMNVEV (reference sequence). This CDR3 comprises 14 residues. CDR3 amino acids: CASSSGQGWTEAFF. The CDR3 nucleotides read TGTGCCAGCAGTTCGGGACAGGGGTGGACTGAAGCTTTCTTT.

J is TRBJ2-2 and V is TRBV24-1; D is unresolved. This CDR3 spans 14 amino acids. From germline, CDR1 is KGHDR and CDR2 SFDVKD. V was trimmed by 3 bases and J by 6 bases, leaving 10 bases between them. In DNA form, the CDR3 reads TGTGCCACCAGTGATGGGCCGGGTGCCGGGGAGCTGTTTTTT. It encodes CATSDGPGAGELFF.

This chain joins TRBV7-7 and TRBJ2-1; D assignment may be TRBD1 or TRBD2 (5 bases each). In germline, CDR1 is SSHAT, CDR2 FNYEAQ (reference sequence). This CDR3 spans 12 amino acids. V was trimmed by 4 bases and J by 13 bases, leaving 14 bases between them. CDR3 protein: CASSSRDGLQFF. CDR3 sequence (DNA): TGTGCCAGCAGCTCCAGGGACGGGCTACAGTTCTTC.

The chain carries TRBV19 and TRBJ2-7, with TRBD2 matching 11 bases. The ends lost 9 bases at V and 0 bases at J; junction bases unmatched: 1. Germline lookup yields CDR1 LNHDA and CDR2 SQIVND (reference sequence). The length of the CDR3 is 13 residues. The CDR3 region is CASGTSGSYEQYF. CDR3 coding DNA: TGTGCCAGCGGGACTAGCGGCTCCTACGAGCAGTACTTC.